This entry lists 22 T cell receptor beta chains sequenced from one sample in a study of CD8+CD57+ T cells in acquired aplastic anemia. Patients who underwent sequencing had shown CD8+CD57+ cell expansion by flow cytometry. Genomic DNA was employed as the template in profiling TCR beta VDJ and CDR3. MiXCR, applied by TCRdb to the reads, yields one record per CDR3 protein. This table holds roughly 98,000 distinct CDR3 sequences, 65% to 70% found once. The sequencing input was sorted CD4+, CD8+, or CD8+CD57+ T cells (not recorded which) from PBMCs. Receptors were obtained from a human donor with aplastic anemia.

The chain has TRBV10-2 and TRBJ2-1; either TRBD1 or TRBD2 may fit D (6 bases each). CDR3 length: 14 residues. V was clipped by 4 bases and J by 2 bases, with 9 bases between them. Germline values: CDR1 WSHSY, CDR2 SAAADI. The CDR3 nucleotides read TGCGCCAGCAGTGGGGGGGCTACCTACAATGAGCAGTTCTTC. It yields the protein CASSGGATYNEQFF.

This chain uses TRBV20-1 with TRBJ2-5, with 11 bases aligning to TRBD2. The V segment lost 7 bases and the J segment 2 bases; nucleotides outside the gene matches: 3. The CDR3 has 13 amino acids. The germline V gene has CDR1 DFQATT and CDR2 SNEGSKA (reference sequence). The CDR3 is CSVTSGAQETQYF. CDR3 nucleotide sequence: TGCAGTGTGACTAGCGGGGCACAAGAGACCCAGTACTTC.

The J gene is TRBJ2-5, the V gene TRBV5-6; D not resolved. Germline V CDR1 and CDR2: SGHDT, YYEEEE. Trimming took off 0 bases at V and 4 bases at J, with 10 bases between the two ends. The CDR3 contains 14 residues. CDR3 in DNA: TGTGCCAGCAGCTTGGGACCTAAGAGAGAGACCCAGTACTTC. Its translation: CASSLGPKRETQYF.

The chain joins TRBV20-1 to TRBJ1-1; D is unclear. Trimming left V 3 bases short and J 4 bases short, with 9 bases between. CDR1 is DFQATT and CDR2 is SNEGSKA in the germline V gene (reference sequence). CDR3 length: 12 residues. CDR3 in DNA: TGCAGTGCTAGGCAAGGGTTCACTGAAGCTTTCTTT. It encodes CSARQGFTEAFF.

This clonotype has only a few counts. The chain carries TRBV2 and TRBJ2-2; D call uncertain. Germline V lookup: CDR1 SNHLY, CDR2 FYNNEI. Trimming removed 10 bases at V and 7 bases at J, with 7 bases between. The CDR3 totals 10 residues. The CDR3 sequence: CATLRGELFF. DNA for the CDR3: TGTGCCACCCTGCGCGGGGAGCTGTTTTTT.

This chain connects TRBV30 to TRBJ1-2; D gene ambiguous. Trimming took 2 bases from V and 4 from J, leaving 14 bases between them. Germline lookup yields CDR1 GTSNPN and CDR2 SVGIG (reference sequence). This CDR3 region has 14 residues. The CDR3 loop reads CAWSPLWERYGYTF. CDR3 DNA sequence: TGTGCCTGGAGTCCACTGTGGGAGCGCTATGGCTACACCTTC.

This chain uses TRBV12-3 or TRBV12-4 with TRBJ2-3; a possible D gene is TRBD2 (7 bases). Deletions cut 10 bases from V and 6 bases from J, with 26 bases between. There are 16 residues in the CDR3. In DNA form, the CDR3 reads TGTGCCACCCAAGGGGGAGCGGGGTTCCCGGCGGATACGCAGTATTTT. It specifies CATQGGAGFPADTQYF.

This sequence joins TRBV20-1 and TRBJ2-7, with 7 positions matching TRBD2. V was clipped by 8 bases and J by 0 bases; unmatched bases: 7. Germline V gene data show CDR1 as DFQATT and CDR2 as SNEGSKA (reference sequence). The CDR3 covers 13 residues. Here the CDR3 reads CSQAGAISYEQYF. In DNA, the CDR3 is TGCAGTCAGGCGGGAGCCATCTCCTACGAGCAGTACTTC.

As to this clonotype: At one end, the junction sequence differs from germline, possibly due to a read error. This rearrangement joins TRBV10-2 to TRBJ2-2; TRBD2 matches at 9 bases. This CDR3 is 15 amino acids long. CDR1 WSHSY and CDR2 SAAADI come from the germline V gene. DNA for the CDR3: TGTGCCACGGGAGCGGGGGGCCCGAACACCGGGGAGCTGTTTTTT. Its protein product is CATGAGGPNTGELFF.

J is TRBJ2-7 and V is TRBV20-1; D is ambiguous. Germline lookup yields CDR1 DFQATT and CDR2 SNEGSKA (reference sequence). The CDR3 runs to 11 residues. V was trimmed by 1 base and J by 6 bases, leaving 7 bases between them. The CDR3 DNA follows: TGCAGTGCTAGAGCTGGGGTCGAGCAGTACTTC. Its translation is CSARAGVEQYF.

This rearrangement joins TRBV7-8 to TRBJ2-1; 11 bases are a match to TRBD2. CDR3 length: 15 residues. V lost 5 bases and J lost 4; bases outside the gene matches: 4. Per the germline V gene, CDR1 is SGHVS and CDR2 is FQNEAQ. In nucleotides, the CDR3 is TGTGCCAGCAGCCTGACTAGCGGGAATTACAATGAGCAGTTCTTC. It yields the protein CASSLTSGNYNEQFF.

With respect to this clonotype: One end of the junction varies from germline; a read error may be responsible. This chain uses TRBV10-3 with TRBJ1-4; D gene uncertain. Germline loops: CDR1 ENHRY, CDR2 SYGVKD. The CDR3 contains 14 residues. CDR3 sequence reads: CAISEEGLREKLVF. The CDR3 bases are TGTGCCATCAGTGAGGAAGGGTTACGGGAAAAACTGGTTTTT.

The CDR3 region is CASSMGQGDYGYTF. In DNA form, the CDR3 reads TGTGCCAGCAGCATGGGACAGGGGGACTATGGCTACACCTTC. The V gene is TRBV3-1, the J gene TRBJ1-2, with TRBD1 matching 11 bases. The CDR3 consists of 14 residues. Germline loops: CDR1 LGHDT, CDR2 YNNKEL (reference sequence). With 5 bases clipped from V and 3 bases from J, the junction kept 2 bases outside the gene matches.

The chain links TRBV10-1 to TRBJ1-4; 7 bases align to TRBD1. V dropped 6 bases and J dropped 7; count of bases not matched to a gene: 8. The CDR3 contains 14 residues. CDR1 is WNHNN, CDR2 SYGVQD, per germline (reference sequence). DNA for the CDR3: TGCGCCAGCAGCGACACACAGGGGACTGAAAAACTGTTTTTT. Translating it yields CASSDTQGTEKLFF.

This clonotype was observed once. CDR3 amino acids: CSARDPVPNTEAFF. The CDR3 region has the DNA TGCAGTGCTAGAGATCCCGTCCCGAACACTGAAGCTTTCTTT. The chain carries TRBV20-1 and TRBJ1-1; D call uncertain. Germline CDR1 DFQATT, CDR2 SNEGSKA (reference sequence). With 0 bases removed from V and 1 base from J, the gap between germline ends came to 9 bases. This CDR3 is 14 amino acids long.

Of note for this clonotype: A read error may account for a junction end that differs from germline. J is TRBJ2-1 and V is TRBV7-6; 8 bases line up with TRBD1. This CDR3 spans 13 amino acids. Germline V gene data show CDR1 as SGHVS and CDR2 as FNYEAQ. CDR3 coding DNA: TGTGCCAGCAGCAAAGGACAGGGAAATGAGCGGTCCTTC. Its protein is CASSKGQGNERSF.

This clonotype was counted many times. The CDR3 sequence: CASSAHRSQGNYGYTF. In DNA form, the CDR3 reads TGTGCCAGCAGCGCTCACAGGTCCCAAGGAAACTATGGCTACACCTTC. The chain links TRBV9 to TRBJ1-2; tentatively, D is TRBD1 (5 bases). CDR3 size: 16 residues. The germline V and J ends were trimmed by 3 bases and 2 bases, with 17 bases remaining between them. Germline values: CDR1 SGDLS, CDR2 YYNGEE.

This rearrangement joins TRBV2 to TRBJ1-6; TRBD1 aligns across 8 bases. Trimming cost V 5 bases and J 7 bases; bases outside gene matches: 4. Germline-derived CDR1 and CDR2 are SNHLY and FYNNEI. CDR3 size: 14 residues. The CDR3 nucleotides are TGTGCCAGCAGTTTAGACAGGGGAAATTCACCCCTCCACTTT. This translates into CASSLDRGNSPLHF. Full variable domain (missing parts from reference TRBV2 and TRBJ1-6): EPEVTQTPSHQVTQMGQEVILRCVPISNHLYFYWYRQILGQKVEFLVSFYNNEISEKSEIFDDQFSVERPDGSNFTLKIRSTKLEDSAMYFCASSLDRGNSPLHFGNGTRLTVT.

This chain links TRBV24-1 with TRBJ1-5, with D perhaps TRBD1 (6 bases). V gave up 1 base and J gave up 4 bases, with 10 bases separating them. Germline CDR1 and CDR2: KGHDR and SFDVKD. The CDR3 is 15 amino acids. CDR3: CATSDLGQKNQPQHF. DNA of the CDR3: TGTGCCACCAGTGATTTAGGACAGAAAAATCAGCCCCAGCATTTT.

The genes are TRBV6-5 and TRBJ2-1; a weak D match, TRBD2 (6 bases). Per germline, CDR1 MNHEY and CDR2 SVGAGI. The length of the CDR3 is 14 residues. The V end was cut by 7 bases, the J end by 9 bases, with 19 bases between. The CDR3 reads CASTMIAGHGEQFF. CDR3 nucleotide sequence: TGTGCCAGCACCATGATCGCGGGGCATGGTGAGCAGTTCTTC.

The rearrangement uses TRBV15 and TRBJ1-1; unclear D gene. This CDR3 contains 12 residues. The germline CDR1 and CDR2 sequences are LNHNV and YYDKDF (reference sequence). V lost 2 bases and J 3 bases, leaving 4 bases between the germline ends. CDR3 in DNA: TGTGCCACCAGCAGAAGTGACACTGAAGCTTTCTTT. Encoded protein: CATSRSDTEAFF.

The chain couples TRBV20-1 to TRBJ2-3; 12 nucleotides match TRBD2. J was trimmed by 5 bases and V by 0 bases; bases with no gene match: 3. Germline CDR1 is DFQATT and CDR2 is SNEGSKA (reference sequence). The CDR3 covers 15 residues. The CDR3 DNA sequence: TGCAGTGCTAGAGATTCACTAGCGGGAGGAGATACGCAGTATTTT. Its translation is CSARDSLAGGDTQYF.